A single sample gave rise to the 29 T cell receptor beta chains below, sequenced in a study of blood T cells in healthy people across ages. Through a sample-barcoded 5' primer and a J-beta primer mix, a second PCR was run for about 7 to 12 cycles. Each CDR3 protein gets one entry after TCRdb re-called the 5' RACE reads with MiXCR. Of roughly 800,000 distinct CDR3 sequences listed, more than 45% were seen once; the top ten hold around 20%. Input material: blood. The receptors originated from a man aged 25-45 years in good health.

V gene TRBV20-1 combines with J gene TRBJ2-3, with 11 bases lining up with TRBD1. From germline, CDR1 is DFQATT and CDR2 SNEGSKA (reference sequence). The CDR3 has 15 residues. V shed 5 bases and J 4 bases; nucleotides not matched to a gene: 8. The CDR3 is CSAAPRDRGSDTQYF. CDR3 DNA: TGCAGTGCTGCCCCCCGGGACAGGGGGTCAGATACGCAGTATTTT.

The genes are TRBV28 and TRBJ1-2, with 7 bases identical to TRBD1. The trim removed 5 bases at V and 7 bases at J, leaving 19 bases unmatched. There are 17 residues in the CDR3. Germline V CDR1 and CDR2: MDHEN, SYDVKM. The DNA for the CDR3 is TGTGCCAGCAGTCGAAACCGGGACAGAAGAGGGGGGTCTGGCTACACCTTC. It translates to CASSRNRDRRGGSGYTF.

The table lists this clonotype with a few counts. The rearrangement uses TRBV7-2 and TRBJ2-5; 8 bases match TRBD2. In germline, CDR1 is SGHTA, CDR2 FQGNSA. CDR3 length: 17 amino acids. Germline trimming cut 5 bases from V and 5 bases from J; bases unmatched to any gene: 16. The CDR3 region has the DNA TGTGCCAGCAGCCGCGCAGCTCGGGGGGGGTTTCTGGAGACCCAGTACTTC. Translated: CASSRAARGGFLETQYF. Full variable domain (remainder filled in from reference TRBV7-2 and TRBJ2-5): GAGVSQSPSNKVTEKGKDVELRCDPISGHTALYWYRQSLGQGLEFLIYFQGNSAPDKSGLPSDRFSAERTGGSVSTLTIQRTQQEDSAVYLCASSRAARGGFLETQYFGPGTRLLVL.

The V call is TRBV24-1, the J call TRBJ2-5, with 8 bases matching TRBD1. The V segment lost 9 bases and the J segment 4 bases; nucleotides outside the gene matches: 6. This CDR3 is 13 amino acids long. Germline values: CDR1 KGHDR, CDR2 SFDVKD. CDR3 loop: CATRDRTRETQYF. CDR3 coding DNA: TGTGCCACCCGGGACAGGACGAGAGAGACCCAGTACTTC.

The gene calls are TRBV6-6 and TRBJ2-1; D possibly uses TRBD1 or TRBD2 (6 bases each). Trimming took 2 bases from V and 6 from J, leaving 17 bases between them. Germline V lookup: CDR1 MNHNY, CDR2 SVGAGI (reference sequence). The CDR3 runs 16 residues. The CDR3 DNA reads TGTGCCAGCAGTTACCCGACGGGGGCTAGCTTCAATGAGCAGTTCTTC. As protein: CASSYPTGASFNEQFF.

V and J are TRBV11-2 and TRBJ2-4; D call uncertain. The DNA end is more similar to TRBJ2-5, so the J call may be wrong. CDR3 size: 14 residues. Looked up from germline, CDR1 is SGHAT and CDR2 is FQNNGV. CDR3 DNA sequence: TGTGCCAGCAGCTTAGATTACTTGCTAGAGACCCAGTACTTC. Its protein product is CASSLDYLLETQYF.

This chain's CDR3 is CASSRHAGQDYYNEQFF. In DNA, the CDR3 is TGTGCCAGCAGTCGCCACGCCGGACAGGACTACTACAATGAGCAGTTCTTC. The rearrangement uses TRBV14 and TRBJ2-1; perhaps TRBD1 as D (7 bases). CDR1 and CDR2 (germline): SGHDN, FVKESK. The CDR3 runs to 17 residues. V lost 6 bases to trimming and J lost 3 bases, with 21 bases between them.

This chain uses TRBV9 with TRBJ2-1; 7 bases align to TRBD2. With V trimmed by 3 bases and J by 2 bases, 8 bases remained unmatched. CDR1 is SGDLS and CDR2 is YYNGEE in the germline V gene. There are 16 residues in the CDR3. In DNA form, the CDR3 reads TGTGCCAGCAGCGACCTAGAGGGAGGGGCCTACAATGAGCAGTTCTTC. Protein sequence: CASSDLEGGAYNEQFF.

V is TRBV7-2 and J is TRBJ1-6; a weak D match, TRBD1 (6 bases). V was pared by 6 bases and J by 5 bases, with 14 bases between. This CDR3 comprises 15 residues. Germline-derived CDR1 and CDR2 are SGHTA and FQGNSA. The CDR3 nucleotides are TGTGCCAGCAGAAAACAGGGAGCGGATAATTCACCCCTCCACTTT. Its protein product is CASRKQGADNSPLHF. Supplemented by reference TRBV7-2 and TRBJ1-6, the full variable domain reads GAGVSQSPSNKVTEKGKDVELRCDPISGHTALYWYRQSLGQGLEFLIYFQGNSAPDKSGLPSDRFSAERTGGSVSTLTIQRTQQEDSAVYLCASRKQGADNSPLHFGNGTRLTVT.

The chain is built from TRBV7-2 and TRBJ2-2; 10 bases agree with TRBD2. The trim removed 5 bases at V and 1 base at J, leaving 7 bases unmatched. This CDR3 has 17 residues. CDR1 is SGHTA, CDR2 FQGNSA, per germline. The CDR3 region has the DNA TGTGCCAGCAGCCTACAGCCTAGCGGGAGGAACACCGGGGAGCTGTTTTTT. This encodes CASSLQPSGRNTGELFF.

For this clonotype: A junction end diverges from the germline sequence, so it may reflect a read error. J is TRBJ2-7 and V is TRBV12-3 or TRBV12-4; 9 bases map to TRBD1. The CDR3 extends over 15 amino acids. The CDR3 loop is CVSSATDRGWYEQYF. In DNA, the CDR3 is TGTGTCAGCAGTGCGACGGACAGGGGCTGGTACGAGCAGTACTTC.

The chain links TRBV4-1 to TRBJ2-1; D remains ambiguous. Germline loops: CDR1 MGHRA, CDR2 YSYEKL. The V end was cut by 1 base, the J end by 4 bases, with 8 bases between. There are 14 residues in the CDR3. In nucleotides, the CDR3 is TGCGCCAGCAGCCAAGTGGATGGTTACAATGAGCAGTTCTTC. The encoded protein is CASSQVDGYNEQFF.

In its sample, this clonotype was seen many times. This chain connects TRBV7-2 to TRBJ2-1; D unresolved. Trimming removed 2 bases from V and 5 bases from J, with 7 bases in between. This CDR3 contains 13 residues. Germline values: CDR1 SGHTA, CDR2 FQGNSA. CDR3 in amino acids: CASSLNPNNEQFF. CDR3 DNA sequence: TGTGCCAGCAGCTTAAATCCGAACAATGAGCAGTTCTTC.

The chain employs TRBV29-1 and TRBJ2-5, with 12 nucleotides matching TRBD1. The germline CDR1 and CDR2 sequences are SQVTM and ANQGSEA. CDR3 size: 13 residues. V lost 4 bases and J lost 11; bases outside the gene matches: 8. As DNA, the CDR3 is TGCAGCGTTGGTGGGACAGGGGGCGGGGAGCAGTACTTC. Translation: CSVGGTGGGEQYF.

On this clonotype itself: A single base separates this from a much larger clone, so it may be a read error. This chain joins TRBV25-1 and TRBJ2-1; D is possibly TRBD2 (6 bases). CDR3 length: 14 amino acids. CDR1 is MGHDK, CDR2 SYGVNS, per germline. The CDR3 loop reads CAGSGGSSYNEQFF. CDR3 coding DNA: TGTGCCGGCAGTGGGGGGAGCTCCTACAATGAGCAGTTCTTC.

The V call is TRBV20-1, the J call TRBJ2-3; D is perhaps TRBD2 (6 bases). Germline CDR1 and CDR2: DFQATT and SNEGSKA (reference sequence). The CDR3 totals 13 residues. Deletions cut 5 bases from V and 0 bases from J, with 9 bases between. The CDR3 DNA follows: TGCAGTGCTCCGGGACTCAGCACAGATACGCAGTATTTT. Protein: CSAPGLSTDTQYF.

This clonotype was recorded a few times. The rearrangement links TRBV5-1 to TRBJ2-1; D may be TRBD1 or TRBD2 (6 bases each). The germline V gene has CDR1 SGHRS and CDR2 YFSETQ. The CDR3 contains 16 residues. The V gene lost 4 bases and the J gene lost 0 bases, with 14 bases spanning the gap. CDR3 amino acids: CASSSEGGLSYNEQFF. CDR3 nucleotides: TGCGCCAGCAGCAGCGAGGGGGGTCTCTCCTACAATGAGCAGTTCTTC.

This CDR3 is CASAGYRGADYGYTF. CDR3 nucleotides: TGTGCCAGCGCAGGGTACAGGGGAGCGGACTATGGCTACACCTTC. The J gene is TRBJ1-2, the V gene TRBV27, with 7 bases fitting TRBD1. The CDR3 contains 15 residues. In germline, CDR1 is MNHEY, CDR2 SMNVEV (reference sequence). With 8 bases clipped from V and 3 bases from J, the junction kept 12 bases outside the gene matches.

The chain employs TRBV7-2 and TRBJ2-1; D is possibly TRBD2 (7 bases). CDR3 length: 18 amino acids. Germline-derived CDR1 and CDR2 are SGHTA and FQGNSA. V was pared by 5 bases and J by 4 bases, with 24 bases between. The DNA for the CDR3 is TGTGCCAGCAGCACTACGACAGGCACCCTCGGGGGGTACAATGAGCAGTTCTTC. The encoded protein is CASSTTTGTLGGYNEQFF.

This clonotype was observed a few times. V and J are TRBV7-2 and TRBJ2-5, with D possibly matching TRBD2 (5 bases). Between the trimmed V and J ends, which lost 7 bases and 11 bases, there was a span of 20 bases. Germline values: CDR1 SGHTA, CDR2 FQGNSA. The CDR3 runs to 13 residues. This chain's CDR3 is CASISPGGWEQYF. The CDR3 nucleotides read TGTGCCAGCATCTCTCCCGGAGGATGGGAGCAGTACTTC.

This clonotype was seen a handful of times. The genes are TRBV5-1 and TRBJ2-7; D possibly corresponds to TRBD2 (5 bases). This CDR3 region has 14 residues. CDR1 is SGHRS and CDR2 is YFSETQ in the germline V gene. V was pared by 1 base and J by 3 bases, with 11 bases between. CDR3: CASSLRFEGYEQYF. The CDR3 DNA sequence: TGCGCCAGCAGCTTGCGCTTTGAGGGCTACGAGCAGTACTTC.

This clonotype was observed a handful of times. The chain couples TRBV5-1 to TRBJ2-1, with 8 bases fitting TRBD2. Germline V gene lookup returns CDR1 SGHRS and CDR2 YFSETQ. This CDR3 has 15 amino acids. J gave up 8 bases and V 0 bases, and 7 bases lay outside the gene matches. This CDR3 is CASSLVGTSLDEQFF. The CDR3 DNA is TGCGCCAGCAGCTTGGTCGGGACTAGTCTCGATGAGCAGTTCTTC.

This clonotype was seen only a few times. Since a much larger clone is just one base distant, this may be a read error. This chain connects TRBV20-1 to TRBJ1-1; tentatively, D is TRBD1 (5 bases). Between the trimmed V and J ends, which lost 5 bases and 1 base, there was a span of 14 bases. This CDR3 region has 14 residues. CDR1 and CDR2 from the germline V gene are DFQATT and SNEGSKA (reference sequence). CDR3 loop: CSAPGRGANTEAFF. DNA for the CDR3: TGCAGTGCTCCCGGACGAGGGGCGAACACTGAAGCTTTCTTT.

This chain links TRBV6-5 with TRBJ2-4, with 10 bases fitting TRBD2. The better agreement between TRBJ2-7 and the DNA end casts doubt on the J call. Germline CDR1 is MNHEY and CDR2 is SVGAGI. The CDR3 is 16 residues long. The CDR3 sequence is CASSYSSSGGVYEQYF. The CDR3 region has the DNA TGTGCCAGCAGTTACTCGTCTAGCGGGGGAGTCTACGAGCAGTACTTC.

CDR3 residues: CASSQVRGGNYEQYF. In nucleotides, the CDR3 is TGTGCCAGCAGCCAAGTGAGGGGAGGCAACTACGAGCAGTACTTC. This chain connects TRBV3-1 to TRBJ2-7; maybe TRBD2 (6 bases). The CDR3 is 15 amino acids. V was pared by 1 base and J by 3 bases, with 13 bases between. Germline CDR1 is LGHDT and CDR2 is YNNKEL (reference sequence).

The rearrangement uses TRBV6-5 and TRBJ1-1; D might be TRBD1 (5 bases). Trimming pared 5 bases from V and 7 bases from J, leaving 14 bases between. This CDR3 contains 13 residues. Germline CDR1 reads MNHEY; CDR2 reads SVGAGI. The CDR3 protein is CASSDGPGREAFF. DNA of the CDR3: TGTGCCAGCAGTGACGGGCCGGGACGTGAAGCTTTCTTT.

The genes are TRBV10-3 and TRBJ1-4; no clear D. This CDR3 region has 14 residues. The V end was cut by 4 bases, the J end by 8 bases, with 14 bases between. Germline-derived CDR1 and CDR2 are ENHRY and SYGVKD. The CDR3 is CAISGEGSGEKLFF. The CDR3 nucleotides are TGTGCCATCAGTGGCGAAGGGTCGGGAGAAAAACTGTTTTTT.

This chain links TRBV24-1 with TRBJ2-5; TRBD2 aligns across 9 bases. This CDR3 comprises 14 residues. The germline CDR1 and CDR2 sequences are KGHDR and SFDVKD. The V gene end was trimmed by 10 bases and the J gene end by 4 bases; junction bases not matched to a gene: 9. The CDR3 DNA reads TGTGCCACTAGCGGGGGCGAGTTGGGAGAGACCCAGTACTTC. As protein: CATSGGELGETQYF.

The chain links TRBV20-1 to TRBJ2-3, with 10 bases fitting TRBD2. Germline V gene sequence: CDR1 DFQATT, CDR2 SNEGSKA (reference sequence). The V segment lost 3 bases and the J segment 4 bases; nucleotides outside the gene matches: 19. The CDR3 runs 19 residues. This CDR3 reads CSASLPTSGDFLAADTQYF. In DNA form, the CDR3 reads TGCAGTGCTAGCTTGCCAACTAGCGGGGATTTCTTGGCCGCAGATACGCAGTATTTT.